These 10 T cell receptor beta chains were sequenced from one sample in a study of T cells in Graves' hyperthyroidism and ophthalmopathy. Template material for amplifying TCR beta CDR3 regions consisted of RNA transcripts. RT-PCR in the first round (using the HTBI primer set) targeted the TCR CDR3. Via MiXCR, TCRdb re-called the multiplex PCR reads, giving one row per CDR3 protein. The sample contains 350,000 to 450,000 distinct CDR3 sequences, approximately 18% of which appear only once. The sample taken for sequencing was blood. The receptors shown here come from a woman in her 30s with Graves' hyperthyroidism that later progressed to Graves' ophthalmopathy.

This clonotype was counted between two and nine times. A much more abundant neighbour one base away suggests this may be a read error. The V and J genes are TRBV6-1 and TRBJ2-2, with 8 bases aligning to TRBD2. The CDR3 has 16 amino acids. The V gene's germline CDR1 is MNHNS and CDR2 SASEGT. Unmatched junction bases numbered 10, after V lost 4 bases and J lost 6 bases. The CDR3 region is CASSGSRGALAGELFF. The CDR3 DNA reads TGTGCCAGCAGTGGGTCGCGGGGGGCTCTCGCCGGGGAGCTGTTTTTT.

The genes are TRBV28 and TRBJ1-2, with D unclear. Germline V gives CDR1 MDHEN, CDR2 SYDVKM. The CDR3 loop spans 15 amino acids. The V gene lost 8 bases and the J gene lost 4 bases, with 20 bases spanning the gap. The CDR3 spells CASCSSQRFSYGYTF. For the CDR3, the DNA is TGTGCCAGCTGTTCCTCCCAGAGGTTTTCCTATGGCTACACCTTC.

This clonotype was detected ten times or more. V usage is TRBV2 and J usage is TRBJ2-1; 14 bases align to TRBD2. The CDR3 is 15 amino acids. J lost 6 bases, V lost 9 bases, and 7 bases had no gene match. CDR1 is SNHLY and CDR2 is FYNNEI in the germline V gene. The CDR3 DNA reads as TGTGCCAGTTGGACTAGCGGGAGGCCCGTCAATGAGCAGTTCTTC. The encoded protein is CASWTSGRPVNEQFF. The whole variable domain, filled in from reference TRBV2 and TRBJ2-1, reads EPEVTQTPSHQVTQMGQEVILRCVPISNHLYFYWYRQILGQKVEFLVSFYNNEISEKSEIFDDQFSVERPDGSNFTLKIRSTKLEDSAMYFCASWTSGRPVNEQFFGPGTRLTVL.

V gene TRBV5-1 combines with J gene TRBJ2-5; D possibly matches TRBD1 or TRBD2 (6 bases each). Germline CDR1 is SGHRS and CDR2 is YFSETQ. The CDR3 length is 15 residues. The ends were cut back, 1 base at V and 4 bases at J, with 14 bases in the middle. The CDR3 DNA sequence: TGCGCCAGCAGCTTGATGGGGGGCAATGGAGAGACCCAGTACTTC. Amino acids: CASSLMGGNGETQYF.

The gene calls are TRBV5-6 and TRBJ1-1, with D hard to call. Germline V gene sequence: CDR1 SGHDT, CDR2 YYEEEE. Between the trimmed V and J ends, which lost 2 bases and 0 bases, there was a span of 14 bases. This CDR3 contains 16 residues. As DNA, the CDR3 is TGTGCCAGCAGCTTAAGGCCGAGGCGGGTGAACACTGAAGCTTTCTTT. It codes for CASSLRPRRVNTEAFF.

This clonotype was detected only a few times. This sequence joins TRBV7-9 and TRBJ2-7; possibly TRBD1 for D (5 bases). In germline, CDR1 is SEHNR, CDR2 FQNEAQ (reference sequence). The CDR3 loop spans 15 amino acids. The ends were cut back, 5 bases at V and 7 bases at J, with 21 bases in the middle. CDR3 in amino acids: CASSPVFTGPREQYF. For the CDR3, the DNA is TGTGCCAGCAGCCCCGTCTTTACAGGTCCTCGGGAGCAGTACTTC.

The chain joins TRBV6-1 to TRBJ2-7, with D possibly matching TRBD1 (6 bases). V lost 8 bases and J lost 7, with 18 bases in between. The CDR3 is 13 residues long. Germline loops: CDR1 MNHNS, CDR2 SASEGT. The CDR3 coding sequence is TGTGCCAGCTGTCTACAGGGTCCAGAAGAGCAGTACTTC. This encodes CASCLQGPEEQYF.

In this sample, this clonotype turned up many times. This chain uses TRBV3-1 with TRBJ2-7, with D possibly called TRBD1 or TRBD2 (5 bases each). This CDR3 comprises 15 residues. Trimming pared 2 bases from V and 0 bases from J, leaving 11 bases between. In germline, CDR1 is LGHDT, CDR2 YNNKEL (reference sequence). CDR3 region: CASSQTWGSSYEQYF. In DNA form, the CDR3 reads TGTGCCAGCAGCCAAACGTGGGGGAGCTCCTACGAGCAGTACTTC.

This clonotype was recorded at least ten times. V is TRBV7-8 and J is TRBJ2-3; 11 bases align to TRBD2. The CDR3 spans 16 residues. V dropped 7 bases and J dropped 2; count of bases not matched to a gene: 8. Looked up from germline, CDR1 is SGHVS and CDR2 is FQNEAQ. The CDR3 DNA reads TGTGCCAGCACCTTCATAGCGGGAGGGACCACAGATACGCAGTATTTT. As protein: CASTFIAGGTTDTQYF. Full variable domain (rest looked up from reference TRBV7-8 and TRBJ2-3): GAGVSQSPRYKVAKRGQDVALRCDPISGHVSLFWYQQALGQGPEFLTYFQNEAQLDKSGLPSDRFFAERPEGSVSTLKIQRTQQEDSAVYLCASTFIAGGTTDTQYFGPGTRLTVL.

This clonotype was counted ten times or more. The chain recombines TRBV4-2 with TRBJ2-7; the D gene is possibly TRBD1 (5 bases). Trimming left V 3 bases short and J 0 bases short, with 12 bases between. CDR3 length: 15 amino acids. The germline V gene has CDR1 LGHNA and CDR2 YNFKEQ. CDR3 residues: CASSQWTSSSYEQYF. CDR3 sequence (DNA): TGTGCCAGCAGCCAGTGGACATCTAGCTCCTACGAGCAGTACTTC.